The 30 T cell receptor beta chains reported below all come from one sample, sequenced in a study of blood T cell repertoires in COVID-19. Assay: immunoSEQ multiplex PCR; the TCRdb copy retains only in-frame clones and omits some. The sample consists of around 200,000 clones, approximately 89% of them appearing once. The sequenced material came from peripheral blood. Receptors were obtained from a man in his 70s with acute or convalescent COVID-19.

This rearrangement joins TRBV3-1 (or the pseudogene TRBV3-2) to TRBJ2-4; unclear D gene. In germline, CDR1 is LGHDT, CDR2 YNNKEL (reference sequence). The CDR3 has 12 amino acids. V lost 1 base and J 7 bases, leaving 5 bases between the germline ends. The CDR3 DNA sequence: TGTGCCAGCAGCCAAGTCTTCAACATTCAGTACTTC. Amino acid sequence: CASSQVFNIQYF.

This clone has a handful of counts. The chain combines TRBV2 with TRBJ2-7; no clear D. V was cut by 5 bases and J by 8 bases, with 22 bases left in between. Germline lookup yields CDR1 SNHLY and CDR2 FYNNEI. The CDR3 loop spans 15 amino acids. The CDR3 loop is CASSPRQLGPSKQYF. CDR3 sequence (DNA): TGTGCCAGCAGTCCCCGACAACTGGGTCCTTCGAAGCAGTACTTC.

The chain links TRBV2 to TRBJ1-1, with D unclear. CDR3 length: 12 residues. Germline V gene data show CDR1 as SNHLY and CDR2 as FYNNEI. V lost 6 bases and J 2 bases, leaving 7 bases between the germline ends. CDR3 bases: TGTGCCAGCAGACAACGTAACACTGAAGCTTTCTTT. This sequence encodes CASRQRNTEAFF. The whole variable domain, filled in from reference TRBV2 and TRBJ1-1, reads EPEVTQTPSHQVTQMGQEVILRCVPISNHLYFYWYRQILGQKVEFLVSFYNNEISEKSEIFDDQFSVERPDGSNFTLKIRSTKLEDSAMYFCASRQRNTEAFFGQGTRLTVV.

The chain uses TRBV19 and TRBJ1-2; D remains unclear. CDR3 length: 15 amino acids. Germline V gene sequence: CDR1 LNHDA, CDR2 SQIVND (reference sequence). Trimming stripped 5 bases from V and 4 bases from J, with 17 bases between. The CDR3 region is CASSPEGGPTYGYTF. For the CDR3, the DNA is TGTGCCAGTAGTCCAGAAGGAGGGCCGACCTATGGCTACACCTTC.

The table lists this clone with a few counts. V and J are TRBV5-5 and TRBJ2-5; TRBD2 matches 7 bases. This CDR3 contains 13 residues. CDR1 SGHKS and CDR2 YYEKEE come from the germline V gene (reference sequence). V lost 4 bases and J lost 5; bases outside the gene matches: 5. The CDR3 nucleotides read TGTGCCAGCAGCCTACTAGCGTGGGAGACCCAGTACTTC. Encoded protein: CASSLLAWETQYF. Filled out from reference TRBV5-5 and TRBJ2-5, the complete variable domain reads DAGVTQSPTHLIKTRGQQVTLRCSPISGHKSVSWYQQVLGQGPQFIFQYYEKEERGRGNFPDRFSARQFPNYSSELNVNALLLGDSALYLCASSLLAWETQYFGPGTRLLVL.

The chain couples TRBV19 to TRBJ2-7, with D possibly matching TRBD2 (6 bases). The V gene's germline CDR1 is LNHDA and CDR2 SQIVND (reference sequence). V gave up 6 bases and J gave up 2 bases, with 17 bases separating them. The CDR3 has 15 residues. The CDR3 coding sequence is TGTGCCAGTAGCTACGCCGGGACTTCTACCTACGAGCAGTACTTC. The encoded protein is CASSYAGTSTYEQYF.

CDR3 loop: CASSQDIGGDTQYF. DNA for the CDR3: TGTGCCAGCAGCCAAGATATAGGGGGAGATACGCAGTATTTT. The chain employs TRBV14 and TRBJ2-3; TRBD1 is a possible D gene (6 bases). Per the germline V gene, CDR1 is SGHDN and CDR2 is FVKESK. The CDR3 covers 14 residues. V shed 0 bases and J shed 5 bases, with 9 bases lying between them.

This clone turned up a few times. The chain recombines TRBV5-5 with TRBJ1-6; TRBD1 matches 9 bases. CDR3 length equals 16 residues. The germline gives CDR1 SGHKS, CDR2 YYEKEE (reference sequence). Trimming at V came to 1 base and at J to 10 bases, leaving 9 bases not matched to a gene. The CDR3 DNA reads as TGTGCCAGCAGCTTGTGGTCGGGACAGGGCGGATCACCCCTCCACTTT. This codes for CASSLWSGQGGSPLHF.

The sample holds one count of this clone. This sequence joins TRBV18 and TRBJ2-5; possibly TRBD2 for D (6 bases). This CDR3 comprises 14 residues. V dropped 0 bases and J dropped 7 bases, with 12 bases sitting between them. Germline V lookup: CDR1 KGHSH, CDR2 LQKENI. CDR3 region: CASSPPEGQATQYF. The CDR3 DNA is TGTGCCAGCTCACCACCGGAGGGGCAGGCGACCCAGTACTTC. Complete variable domain (other parts from reference TRBV18 and TRBJ2-5): NAGVMQNPRHLVRRRGQEARLRCSPMKGHSHVYWYRQLPEEGLKFMVYLQKENIIDESGMPKERFSAEFPKEGPSILRIQQVVRGDSAAYFCASSPPEGQATQYFGPGTRLLVL.

The chain links TRBV7-8 to TRBJ1-4; 9 nucleotides align to TRBD1. The CDR3 contains 17 residues. Germline assignment: CDR1 SGHVS and CDR2 FQNEAQ. Trimming removed 1 base from V and 4 bases from J; junction bases left unmatched: 7. CDR3: CASSLVGTGRSNEKLFF. CDR3 nucleotides: TGTGCCAGCAGCTTAGTTGGGACAGGGAGGAGTAATGAAAAACTGTTTTTT.

This clone was seen only once. The chain has TRBV6-5 and TRBJ2-1; no firm D call. CDR3 length: 14 residues. Trimming removed 5 bases at V and 5 bases at J, with 13 bases between. Germline-derived CDR1 and CDR2 are MNHEY and SVGAGI. CDR3 bases: TGTGCCAGCAGTAAAAGAGTGGCGGACAATGAGCAGTTCTTC. As protein: CASSKRVADNEQFF.

This sequence joins TRBV27 and TRBJ2-2; 7 positions agree with TRBD2. Per the germline V gene, CDR1 is MNHEY and CDR2 is SMNVEV (reference sequence). The CDR3 runs to 14 residues. V was clipped by 3 bases and J by 8 bases; unmatched bases: 6. CDR3 in amino acids: CASSLIAGRGELFF. Here the CDR3 DNA reads TGTGCCAGCAGTTTGATAGCGGGCAGGGGGGAGCTGTTTTTT.

The gene calls are TRBV7-9 and TRBJ2-3; D unclear. CDR3 length: 15 residues. The germline gives CDR1 SEHNR, CDR2 FQNEAQ (reference sequence). The V and J ends lost 2 bases and 2 bases respectively, with 11 bases between them. The CDR3 sequence is CASSLRGFFTDTQYF. Written as DNA, the CDR3 is TGTGCCAGCAGCTTACGCGGATTCTTCACAGATACGCAGTATTTT.

Note on this clone: This specimen includes other DNA sequences encoding the same CDR3. The chain is built from TRBV7-2 and TRBJ2-5; TRBD1 is a possible D gene (6 bases). Germline CDR1 and CDR2: SGHTA and FQGNSA. The V end lost 3 bases, the J end lost 2 bases, and 13 bases lay between the germline ends. The CDR3 has 15 residues. In nucleotides, the CDR3 is TGTGCCAGCAGCTTTCAAAGGGGGATACAAGAGACCCAGTACTTC. Protein sequence: CASSFQRGIQETQYF.

This chain connects TRBV12-3 or TRBV12-4 to TRBJ2-3; D not resolved. Trimming pared 3 bases from V and 7 bases from J, leaving 5 bases between. This CDR3 contains 11 residues. CDR3 protein: CASSLSNTQYF. CDR3 sequence (DNA): TGTGCCAGCAGTTTGAGTAATACGCAGTATTTT.

This clone showed up just once. The rearrangement uses TRBV5-1 and TRBJ2-1; 13 bases are a match to TRBD2. The germline V gene has CDR1 SGHRS and CDR2 YFSETQ. With 4 bases clipped from V and 7 bases from J, the junction kept 5 bases outside the gene matches. CDR3 length: 15 amino acids. In DNA, the CDR3 is TGCGCCAGCAGCCTACTAGCGGGGGGGCGGAATGAGCAGTTCTTC. It translates to CASSLLAGGRNEQFF.

J is TRBJ1-5 and V is TRBV28; D gene ambiguous. This CDR3 contains 12 residues. The V gene lost 10 bases and the J gene lost 4 bases, with 11 bases spanning the gap. Germline CDR1 is MDHEN and CDR2 is SYDVKM. The CDR3 DNA follows: TGTGCCATCACAGACGGTAATCAGCCCCAGCATTTT. It yields the protein CAITDGNQPQHF.

The chain joins TRBV19 to TRBJ1-5; 7 bases are shared with TRBD1. Germline V CDR1 and CDR2: LNHDA, SQIVND (reference sequence). This CDR3 has 17 amino acids. Unmatched junction bases numbered 5, after V lost 0 bases and J lost 0 bases. Here the CDR3 reads CASSIDSRGNSNQPQHF. The CDR3 region has the DNA TGTGCCAGTAGTATAGATTCCAGGGGGAATAGCAATCAGCCCCAGCATTTT. Full variable domain (remainder filled in from reference TRBV19 and TRBJ1-5): DGGITQSPKYLFRKEGQNVTLSCEQNLNHDAMYWYRQDPGQGLRLIYYSQIVNDFQKGDIAEGYSVSREKKESFPLTVTSAQKNPTAFYLCASSIDSRGNSNQPQHFGDGTRLSIL.

There are a few counts of this clone. The J gene is TRBJ1-1, the V gene TRBV29-1; 8 bases are a match to TRBD1. V shed 3 bases, J shed 5 bases, and the junction held 8 bases outside the gene matches. Germline V gives CDR1 SQVTM, CDR2 ANQGSEA. The CDR3 loop spans 14 amino acids. The chain's CDR3 is CSVDTGQGRTEAFF. CDR3 DNA: TGCAGCGTTGACACCGGACAGGGTCGAACTGAAGCTTTCTTT.

The chain joins TRBV4-3 to TRBJ2-1; tentative D call: TRBD1 (5 bases). Germline lookup yields CDR1 LGHNA and CDR2 YSLEER. Trimming took off 4 bases at V and 9 bases at J, with 10 bases between the two ends. This CDR3 region has 12 residues. The CDR3 region has the DNA TGCGCCAGCAGCCGCCGAAGGGGTGAGCAGTTCTTC. Protein: CASSRRRGEQFF.

This clone was counted between two and nine times. This CDR3 reads CASSQGGTTYGTGYTF. CDR3 nucleotides: TGTGCCAGCAGCCAAGGTGGGACAACCTACGGCACGGGCTACACCTTC. This sequence joins TRBV4-2 and TRBJ1-2, with D possibly being TRBD1 (6 bases). Germline V lookup: CDR1 LGHNA, CDR2 YNFKEQ. V lost 1 base to trimming and J lost 8 bases, with 20 bases between them. CDR3 length: 16 residues.

The V call is TRBV2, the J call TRBJ1-1, with D perhaps TRBD1 (6 bases). V was cut by 4 bases and J by 3 bases, with 12 bases left in between. The CDR3 has 14 amino acids. Germline CDR1 SNHLY, CDR2 FYNNEI. Written as DNA, the CDR3 is TGTGCCAGCAGTGTCCAGGGGTCGGACACTGAAGCTTTCTTT. This encodes CASSVQGSDTEAFF.

This sequence joins TRBV6-1 and TRBJ1-2; D unresolved. The germline gives CDR1 MNHNS, CDR2 SASEGT. The CDR3 consists of 13 residues. V was pared by 2 bases and J by 6 bases, with 10 bases between. As DNA, the CDR3 is TGTGCCAGCAGTGAAAGTACAGACCATGGCTACACCTTC. Its translation is CASSESTDHGYTF.

The gene calls are TRBV5-1 and TRBJ1-1, with TRBD1 matching 8 bases. Germline V gene lookup returns CDR1 SGHRS and CDR2 YFSETQ. V shed 4 bases and J 0 bases; nucleotides not matched to a gene: 5. The CDR3 sequence is 15 residues long. The CDR3 DNA sequence: TGCGCCAGCAGCATGAACAGGGGGATGAACACTGAAGCTTTCTTT. It codes for CASSMNRGMNTEAFF.

This chain uses TRBV11-2 with TRBJ2-1, with D unclear. Trimming shortened V by 2 bases and J by 0 bases, and 8 bases separated the two germline ends. This CDR3 has 15 amino acids. Germline V CDR1 and CDR2: SGHAT, FQNNGV. The CDR3 nucleotides read TGTGCCAGCAGCTTACAAGCCTCCTCCTACAATGAGCAGTTCTTC. Amino acid sequence: CASSLQASSYNEQFF.

The chain joins TRBV7-3 to TRBJ1-6, with D possibly TRBD1 on 5 matching bases. CDR3 length: 22 residues. V lost 4 bases and J lost 5, with 33 bases in between. Germline values: CDR1 SGHTA, CDR2 FQGTGA. CDR3 sequence reads: CASSSLPQGHGGERGNNSPLHF. The DNA for the CDR3 is TGTGCCAGCAGCTCCCTCCCCCAAGGGCACGGAGGGGAGAGGGGCAATAATTCACCCCTCCACTTT.

The rearrangement joins TRBV10-1 to TRBJ2-1; the D is unclear. The germline V and J ends were trimmed by 3 bases and 7 bases, with 7 bases remaining between them. The germline V gene has CDR1 WNHNN and CDR2 SYGVQD (reference sequence). CDR3 length: 12 amino acids. For the CDR3, the DNA is TGCGCCAGCAGTGATGAGTATAATGAGCAGTTCTTC. Translating gives CASSDEYNEQFF.

The chain has TRBV3-1 (or the pseudogene TRBV3-2) and TRBJ2-1; D perhaps matches TRBD2 (5 bases). There are 12 residues in the CDR3. Per germline, CDR1 LGHDT and CDR2 YNNKEL (reference sequence). Trimming removed 4 bases from V and 10 bases from J, with 11 bases in between. The CDR3 bases are TGTGCCAGCAGCCCGAGGGAGAGCGAGCAGTTCTTC. This codes for CASSPRESEQFF.

The chain employs TRBV7-3 and TRBJ2-5; D might be TRBD2 (6 bases). Germline V gives CDR1 SGHTA, CDR2 FQGTGA. The CDR3 is 14 residues long. Trimming took off 3 bases at V and 5 bases at J, with 13 bases between the two ends. CDR3 DNA: TGTGCCAGCAGCTTCTGGGGGGTTAGGGAGACCCAGTACTTC. It codes for CASSFWGVRETQYF.

The rearrangement joins TRBV27 to TRBJ2-7; 10 bases align to TRBD2. The CDR3 is 14 amino acids. V dropped 4 bases and J dropped 6; count of bases not matched to a gene: 6. Germline V gene lookup returns CDR1 MNHEY and CDR2 SMNVEV (reference sequence). The CDR3 nucleotides are TGTGCCAGCAGTTACCAGCGGGGGGGGGCCGAGCAGTACTTC. Encoded protein: CASSYQRGGAEQYF.